These T cell receptor beta chains were read from a single sample in a study of T-cell reconstitution after alpha-beta-depleted transplantation in children. TCRdb re-derived calls from the PCR reads in MiXCR, one entry per CDR3 protein. The table includes 10,000 or so distinct CDR3 sequences, roughly 13% detected once. The sequencing here drew on PBMCs, mostly from graft donor cells, taken 60 days after TCRalphabeta/CD19-depleted stem cell transplant. Receptors were obtained from a male patient under 18 who had a stem cell transplant for acute lymphoblastic leukemia, so the T cells may come from the graft donor. The CDR3 runs from the conserved cysteine through the conserved F or W. D genes are given only for firm matches. Clone size is stated in some rows and not others, as once, few, many or a class when expanded.

J: TRBJ1-4
V: TRBV7-2
D: NA
size: many
DNA: TGTGCCAGCAGCTTAGACGTGAGGTCTAATGAAAAACTGTTTTTT
CDR3: CASSLDVRSNEKLFF

J: TRBJ2-7
V: TRBV5-6
D: NA
size: many
DNA: TGTGCCAGCAGCTTGTATACAGAATGGTACTTC
CDR3: CASSLYTEWYF

J: TRBJ1-5
V: TRBV15
D: TRBD1
size: many
DNA: TGTGCCACCAGCAGCGGGACAGGGGGGCAGCCCCAGCATTTT
CDR3: CATSSGTGGQPQHF

J: TRBJ2-1
V: TRBV12-3/TRBV12-4
D: TRBD1
size: many
DNA: TGTGCCAGCAGTTTTGGTTTGACAGGGTGGAATGAGCAGTTCTTC
CDR3: CASSFGLTGWNEQFF

J: TRBJ2-7
V: TRBV27
D: TRBD2
size: medium-sized
DNA: TGTGCCAGCAGTTTCGGGACTACATCCTACGAGCAGTACTTC
CDR3: CASSFGTTSYEQYF

J: TRBJ2-4
V: TRBV18
D: NA
size: many
DNA: TGTGCCAGCACACCCTATAGCCAGGGAAACATTCAGTACTTC
CDR3: CASTPYSQGNIQYF

J: TRBJ2-1
V: TRBV15
D: NA
size: many
DNA: TGTGCCACCAGCAGAGACCCCATGTTGGGGAACTACAATGAGCAGTTCTTC
CDR3: CATSRDPMLGNYNEQFF

J: TRBJ1-5
V: TRBV27
D: NA
size: many
DNA: TGTGCCAGCCGACGGTCCCTCTATCAGCCCCAGCATTTT
CDR3: CASRRSLYQPQHF

J: TRBJ1-4
V: TRBV5-4
D: NA
size: many
DNA: TGTGCCAGCACCCGGGCAGGCTCAAATGAAAAACTGTTTTTT
CDR3: CASTRAGSNEKLFF

J: TRBJ2-3
V: TRBV5-4
D: TRBD2
size: NA
DNA: TGTGCCAGCAGGGGCGTAGCGGGGGGTTTCCTCTTT
CDR3: CASRGVAGGFLF

J: TRBJ2-3
V: TRBV7-6
D: TRBD2
size: few
DNA: TGTGCCAGCAGCACCCGACTAGCCGTCTTTACAGATACGCAGTATTTT
CDR3: CASSTRLAVFTDTQYF

J: TRBJ2-7
V: TRBV6-1
D: TRBD2
size: many
DNA: TGTGCCAGCAGTGAATGGGGAGGGGTTCGCTCCTACGAGCAGTACTTC
CDR3: CASSEWGGVRSYEQYF

J: TRBJ2-7
V: TRBV4-1
D: TRBD2
size: many
DNA: TGCGCCAGCAGCCAGAAGGGACTAGCGGGAGGGGGTTACGAGCAGTACTTC
CDR3: CASSQKGLAGGGYEQYF

J: TRBJ1-1
V: TRBV29-1
D: NA
size: many
DNA: TGCAGCGTTCTTGGACCGTCGAAGAACACTGAAGCTTTCTTT
CDR3: CSVLGPSKNTEAFF

J: TRBJ2-4
V: TRBV10-3
D: TRBD1
size: many
DNA: TGTGCCTCTAGAGGGACAGGGAATAACATTCAGTACTTC
CDR3: CASRGTGNNIQYF

J: TRBJ2-5
V: TRBV20-1
D: NA
size: many
DNA: TGCAGTGCCGGGACCGCCTTTACCCAGTACTTC
CDR3: CSAGTAFTQYF

J: TRBJ2-3
V: TRBV5-1
D: TRBD1
size: many
DNA: TGCGCCAGCAGCTTGGCCTTAATAGGGGGCGGAGATACGCAGTATTTT
CDR3: CASSLALIGGGDTQYF

J: TRBJ2-1
V: TRBV3-1
D: NA
size: many
DNA: TGTGCCAGCAGCCAAGGGCCCCCAGGGGCAAGCTCCTACAATGAGCAGTTCTTC
CDR3: CASSQGPPGASSYNEQFF

J: TRBJ2-5
V: TRBV27
D: NA
size: many
DNA: TGTGCCAGCAGTTTAATAAGGGGCTGGGGGACCCAGTACTTC
CDR3: CASSLIRGWGTQYF

J: TRBJ2-7
V: TRBV25-1
D: TRBD1
size: many
DNA: TGTGCCAGCAGCCAAGCCGGGACAGGGTGGAGAGAGCAGTACTTC
CDR3: CASSQAGTGWREQYF

J: TRBJ1-1
V: TRBV20-1
D: TRBD1
size: many
DNA: TGCAGTGCCCTATGGACAGGGAACACTGAAGCTTTCTTT
CDR3: CSALWTGNTEAFF

J: TRBJ1-5
V: TRBV18
D: TRBD1
size: many
DNA: TGTGCCAGCTCATTAGGACAGGGCGCCAATCAGCCCCAGCATTTT
CDR3: CASSLGQGANQPQHF

J: TRBJ2-1
V: TRBV3-2
D: NA
size: many
DNA: TGTGCCAGCAGCCAAGATTACGCGGGAGCTGGCTACAATGAGCAGTTCTTC
CDR3: CASSQDYAGAGYNEQFF

J: TRBJ1-2
V: TRBV3-1
D: NA
size: NA
DNA: TGTGCCACCTCCCCCCGGCAGCACTATGGCTACACCTTC
CDR3: CATSPRQHYGYTF

J: TRBJ2-3
V: TRBV6-5
D: NA
size: medium-sized
DNA: TGTGCCAGCAGTCGCCTGGGACCCACAGATACGCAGTATTTT
CDR3: CASSRLGPTDTQYF

J: TRBJ2-5
V: TRBV29-1
D: NA
size: many
DNA: TGCAGCGTTTCGCACAGGCGATTTGGGACCCAGTACTTC
CDR3: CSVSHRRFGTQYF

J: TRBJ2-3
V: TRBV6-4
D: TRBD1
size: many
DNA: TGTGCCAGCAGTGCCTTTGACAGGGGTAGCACAGATACGCACTATTTT
CDR3: CASSAFDRGSTDTHYF

J: TRBJ1-6
V: TRBV9
D: NA
size: many
DNA: TGTGCCAGCAGCGTAGGGGCTGAGTATAATTCACCCCTCCACTTT
CDR3: CASSVGAEYNSPLHF

J: TRBJ1-3
V: TRBV18
D: NA
size: many
DNA: TGTGCCAGCTCACGGGGAGAGGGGCCTGGAAACACCATATATTTT
CDR3: CASSRGEGPGNTIYF

J: TRBJ2-3
V: TRBV6-5
D: NA
size: many
DNA: TGTGCCAGCAGTCTGGGCCTGCTCACAGATACGCAGTATTTT
CDR3: CASSLGLLTDTQYF

J: TRBJ1-2
V: TRBV20-1
D: TRBD1
size: large
DNA: TGCAGTGCTAGAGGGGGCGAGACAGGGGTAAACTATGGCTACACCTTC
CDR3: CSARGGETGVNYGYTF

J: TRBJ2-1
V: TRBV20-1
D: NA
size: medium-sized
DNA: TGCAGTGGGCATGGGACCGTTGGGCTGGATGAGCAGTTCTTC
CDR3: CSGHGTVGLDEQFF

J: TRBJ2-2
V: TRBV19
D: TRBD2
size: many
DNA: TGTGCCAGTAGTCGTGTCGGGAGGGCCGCGGGGACCGGGGAGCTGTTTTTT
CDR3: CASSRVGRAAGTGELFF

J: TRBJ2-7
V: TRBV20-1
D: TRBD1
size: NA
DNA: TGCAGTGCTACCAGTGACAGGGCCTCTTCCTACGAGCAGTACTTC
CDR3: CSATSDRASSYEQYF

J: TRBJ2-6
V: TRBV12-3/TRBV12-4
D: TRBD1
size: many
DNA: TGTGCCAGCGTCCGCCAGGGGGCTGGGGCCAACGTCCTGACTTTC
CDR3: CASVRQGAGANVLTF

J: TRBJ2-3
V: TRBV7-9
D: TRBD2
size: many
DNA: TGTGCCAGCAGCCCCCCCCTACACGGGGGGACAGATACGCAGTATTTT
CDR3: CASSPPLHGGTDTQYF

J: TRBJ2-5
V: TRBV6-5
D: NA
size: many
DNA: TGTGCCAGCAGTTACTCGAATATCGGGATGACCCAGTACTTC
CDR3: CASSYSNIGMTQYF

J: TRBJ2-5
V: TRBV7-8
D: TRBD2
size: many
DNA: TGTGCCAGCAGCTTATATGATATAGCGGGACTCGAAGAGACCCAGTACTTC
CDR3: CASSLYDIAGLEETQYF

J: TRBJ1-5
V: TRBV20-1
D: NA
size: many
DNA: TGCAGTGCTAGTCGGGACCAAGATCAGCCCCAGCATTTT
CDR3: CSASRDQDQPQHF

J: TRBJ2-5
V: TRBV4-1
D: NA
size: many
DNA: TGCGCCAGCAGCCATCATAACGGTTACGCCCAAGAGACCCAGTACTTC
CDR3: CASSHHNGYAQETQYF

J: TRBJ1-2
V: TRBV7-6
D: TRBD1
size: many
DNA: TGTGCCAGCAGCCCGAGACAGGGCTATGGCTACACCTTC
CDR3: CASSPRQGYGYTF

J: TRBJ2-1
V: TRBV11-3
D: TRBD2
size: many
DNA: TGTGCCAGCAGCTTACGAAGCGGGAATCCCTACAATGAGCAGTTCTTC
CDR3: CASSLRSGNPYNEQFF

J: TRBJ2-3
V: TRBV19
D: NA
size: many
DNA: TGTGCCAGTAGTCCGGATAGGGGGATTAGAGCAGATACGCAGTATTTT
CDR3: CASSPDRGIRADTQYF

J: TRBJ2-6
V: TRBV7-7
D: NA
size: many
DNA: TGTGCCAGCAGAGAGTCTGGGGCCAACGTCCTGACTTTC
CDR3: CASRESGANVLTF

J: TRBJ1-4
V: TRBV7-6
D: TRBD1
size: NA
DNA: TGTGCCAGCAGCTTAGCCCGACAGGGGGGCGAAAAACTGTTTTTT
CDR3: CASSLARQGGEKLFF

J: TRBJ1-2
V: TRBV24-1
D: NA
size: many
DNA: TGTGCCACCAGTGATTCCGGGGAAGGCTACACCTTC
CDR3: CATSDSGEGYTF

J: TRBJ2-2
V: TRBV2
D: NA
size: many
DNA: TGTGCCAGCAGTGGACACATCCCACAGAACACCGGGGAGCTGTTTTTT
CDR3: CASSGHIPQNTGELFF

J: TRBJ1-5
V: TRBV24-1
D: NA
size: many
DNA: TGTGCCACCAGCCTGGGGGGGCGAGGGAATCAGCCCCAGCATTTT
CDR3: CATSLGGRGNQPQHF

J: TRBJ1-1
V: TRBV9
D: NA
size: NA
DNA: TGTGCCAGCAGCCCCCTGGGGGGGAACACTGAAGCTTTCTTT
CDR3: CASSPLGGNTEAFF

J: TRBJ2-1
V: TRBV5-4
D: TRBD2
size: many
DNA: TGTGCCAGCAGCTTGGGACTAGCGCGATACAATGAGCAGTTCTTC
CDR3: CASSLGLARYNEQFF